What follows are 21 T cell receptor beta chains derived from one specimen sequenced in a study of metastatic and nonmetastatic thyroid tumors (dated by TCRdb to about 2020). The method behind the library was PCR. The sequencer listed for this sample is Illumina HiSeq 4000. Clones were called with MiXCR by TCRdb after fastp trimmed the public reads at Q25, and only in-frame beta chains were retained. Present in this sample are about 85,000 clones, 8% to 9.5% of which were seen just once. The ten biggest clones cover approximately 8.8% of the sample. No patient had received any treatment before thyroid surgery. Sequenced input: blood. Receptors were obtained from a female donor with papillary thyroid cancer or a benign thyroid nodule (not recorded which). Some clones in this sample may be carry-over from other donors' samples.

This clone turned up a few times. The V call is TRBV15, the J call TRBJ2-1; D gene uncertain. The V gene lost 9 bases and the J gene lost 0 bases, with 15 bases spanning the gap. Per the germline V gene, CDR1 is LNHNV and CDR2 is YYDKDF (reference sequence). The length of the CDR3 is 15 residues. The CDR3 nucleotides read TGTGCCACTTCAAAGCGTGGAATCTCCTACAATGAGCAGTTCTTC. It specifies CATSKRGISYNEQFF.

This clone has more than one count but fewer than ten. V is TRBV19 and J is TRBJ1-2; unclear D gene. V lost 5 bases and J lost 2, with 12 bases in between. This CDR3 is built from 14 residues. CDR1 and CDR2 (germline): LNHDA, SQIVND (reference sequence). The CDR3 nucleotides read TGTGCCAGTAGTGTCAATCAAGAGAACTATGGCTACACCTTC. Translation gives CASSVNQENYGYTF.

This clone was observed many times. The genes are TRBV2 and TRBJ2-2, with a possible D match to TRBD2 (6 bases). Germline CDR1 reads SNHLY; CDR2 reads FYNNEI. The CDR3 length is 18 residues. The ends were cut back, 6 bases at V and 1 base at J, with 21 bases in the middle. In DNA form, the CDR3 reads TGTGCCAGCAGGGGGAGTTTGGGAGCGGGTGAGAACACCGGGGAGCTGTTTTTT. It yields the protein CASRGSLGAGENTGELFF. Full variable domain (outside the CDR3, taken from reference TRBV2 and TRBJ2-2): EPEVTQTPSHQVTQMGQEVILRCVPISNHLYFYWYRQILGQKVEFLVSFYNNEISEKSEIFDDQFSVERPDGSNFTLKIRSTKLEDSAMYFCASRGSLGAGENTGELFFGEGSRLTVL.

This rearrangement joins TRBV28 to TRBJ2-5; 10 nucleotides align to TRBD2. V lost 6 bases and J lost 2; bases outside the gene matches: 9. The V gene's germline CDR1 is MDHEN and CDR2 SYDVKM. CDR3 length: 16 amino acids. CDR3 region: CASSPIAGGLQETQYF. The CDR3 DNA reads TGTGCCAGCAGCCCTATAGCGGGGGGCCTACAAGAGACCCAGTACTTC. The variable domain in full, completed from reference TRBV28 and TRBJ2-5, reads DVKVTQSSRYLVKRTGEKVFLECVQDMDHENMFWYRQDPGLGLRLIYFSYDVKMKEKGDIPEGYSVSREKKERFSLILESASTNQTSMYLCASSPIAGGLQETQYFGPGTRLLVL.

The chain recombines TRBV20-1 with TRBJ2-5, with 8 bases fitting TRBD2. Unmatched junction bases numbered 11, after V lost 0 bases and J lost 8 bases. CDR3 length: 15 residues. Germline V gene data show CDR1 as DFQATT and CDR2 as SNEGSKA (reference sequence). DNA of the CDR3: TGCAGTGCTAGAGACGCTGTAAGCGGGGGTGGAACCCAGTACTTC. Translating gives CSARDAVSGGGTQYF.

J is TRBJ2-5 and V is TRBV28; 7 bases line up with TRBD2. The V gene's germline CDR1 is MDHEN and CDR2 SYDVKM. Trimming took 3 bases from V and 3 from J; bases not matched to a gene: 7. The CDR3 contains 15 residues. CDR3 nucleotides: TGTGCCAGCAGTTTGGGAGGGGTAGGCGAAGAGACCCAGTACTTC. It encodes CASSLGGVGEETQYF.

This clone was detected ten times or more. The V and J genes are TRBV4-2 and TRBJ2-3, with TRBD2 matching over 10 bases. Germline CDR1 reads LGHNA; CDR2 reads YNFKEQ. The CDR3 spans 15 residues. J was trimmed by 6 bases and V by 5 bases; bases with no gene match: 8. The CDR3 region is CASSSRAGGRDTQYF. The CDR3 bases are TGTGCCAGCAGCTCTCGAGCGGGGGGGCGGGATACGCAGTATTTT.

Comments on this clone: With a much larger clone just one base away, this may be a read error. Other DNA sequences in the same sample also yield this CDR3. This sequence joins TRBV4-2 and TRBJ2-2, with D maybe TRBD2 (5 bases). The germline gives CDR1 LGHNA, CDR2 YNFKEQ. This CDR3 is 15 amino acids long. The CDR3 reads CASSQDLGGSGELFF. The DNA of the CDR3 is TGTGCCAGCAGCCAAGATCTTGGAGGATCCGGGGAGCTGTTTTTC.

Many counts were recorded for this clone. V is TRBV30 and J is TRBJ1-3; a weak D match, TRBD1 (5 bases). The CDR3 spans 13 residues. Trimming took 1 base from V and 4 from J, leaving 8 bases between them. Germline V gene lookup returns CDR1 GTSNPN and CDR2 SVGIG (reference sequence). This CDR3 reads CAWSGRGGNTIYF. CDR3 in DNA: TGTGCCTGGAGTGGAAGGGGCGGAAACACCATATATTTT. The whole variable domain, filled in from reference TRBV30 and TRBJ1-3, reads SQTIHQWPATLVQPVGSPLSLECTVEGTSNPNLYWYRQAAGRGLQLLFYSVGIGQISSEVPQNLSASRPQDRQFILSSKKLLLSDSGFYLCAWSGRGGNTIYFGEGSWLTVV.

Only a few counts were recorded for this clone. The CDR3 sequence: CASSSGVGTEAFF. The CDR3 nucleotides read TGTGCCAGTAGCTCAGGGGTAGGGACTGAAGCTTTCTTT. The rearrangement uses TRBV19 and TRBJ1-1; possible D gene TRBD1, 6 bases. CDR1 LNHDA and CDR2 SQIVND come from the germline V gene (reference sequence). V dropped 6 bases and J dropped 5 bases, with 13 bases sitting between them. This CDR3 has 13 amino acids.

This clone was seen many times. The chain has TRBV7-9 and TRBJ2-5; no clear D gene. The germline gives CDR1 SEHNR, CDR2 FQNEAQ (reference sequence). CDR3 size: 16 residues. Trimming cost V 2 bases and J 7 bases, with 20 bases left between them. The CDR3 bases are TGTGCCAGCAGCTTATCTCCGGGCGTCCCAAGTGTGACCCAGTACTTC. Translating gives CASSLSPGVPSVTQYF. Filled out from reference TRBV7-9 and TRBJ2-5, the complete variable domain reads DTGVSQNPRHKITKRGQNVTFRCDPISEHNRLYWYRQTLGQGPEFLTYFQNEAQLEKSRLLSDRFSAERPKGSFSTLEIQRTEQGDSAMYLCASSLSPGVPSVTQYFGPGTRLLVL.

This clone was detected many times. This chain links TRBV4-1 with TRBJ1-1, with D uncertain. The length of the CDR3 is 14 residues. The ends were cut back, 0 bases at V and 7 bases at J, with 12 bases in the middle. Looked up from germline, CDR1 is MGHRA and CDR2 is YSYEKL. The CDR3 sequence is CASSQELLGDEAFF. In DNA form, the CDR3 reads TGCGCCAGCAGCCAAGAACTTCTAGGCGATGAAGCTTTCTTT.

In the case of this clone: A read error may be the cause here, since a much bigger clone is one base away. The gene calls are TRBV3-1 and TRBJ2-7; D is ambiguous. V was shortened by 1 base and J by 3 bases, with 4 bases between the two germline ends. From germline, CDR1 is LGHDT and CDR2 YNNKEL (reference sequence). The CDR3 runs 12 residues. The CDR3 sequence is CASSQVNYEQYF. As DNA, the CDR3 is TGTGCCAGCAGCCAAGTCAACTACGAGCAGTACTTC.

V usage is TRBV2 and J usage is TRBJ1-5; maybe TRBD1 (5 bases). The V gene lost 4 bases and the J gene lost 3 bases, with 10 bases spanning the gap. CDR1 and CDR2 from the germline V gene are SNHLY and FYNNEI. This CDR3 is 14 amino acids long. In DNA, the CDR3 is TGTGCCAGCAGTGGACAGAGACTCAATCAGCCCCAGCATTTT. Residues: CASSGQRLNQPQHF.

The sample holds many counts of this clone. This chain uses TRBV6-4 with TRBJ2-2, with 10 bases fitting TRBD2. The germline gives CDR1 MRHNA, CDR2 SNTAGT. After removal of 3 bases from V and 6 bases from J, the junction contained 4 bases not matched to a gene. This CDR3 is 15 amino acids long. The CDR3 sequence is CASSETSGASGELFF. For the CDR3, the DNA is TGTGCCAGCAGTGAAACTAGCGGGGCATCCGGGGAGCTGTTTTTT.

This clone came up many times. CDR3 amino acids: CASTGTGGGNQPQHF. CDR3 DNA: TGTGCCAGCACTGGGACAGGGGGCGGCAATCAGCCCCAGCATTTT. The rearrangement links TRBV2 to TRBJ1-5; 12 bases match TRBD1. The ends lost 7 bases at V and 2 bases at J; junction bases unmatched: 3. The CDR3 is 15 amino acids. CDR1 is SNHLY, CDR2 FYNNEI, per germline.

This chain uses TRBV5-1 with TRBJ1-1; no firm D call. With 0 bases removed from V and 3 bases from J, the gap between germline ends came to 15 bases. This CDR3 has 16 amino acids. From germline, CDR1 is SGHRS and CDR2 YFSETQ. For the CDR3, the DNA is TGCGCCAGCAGCTTGGAGGGCACCCAAGGAGACACTGAAGCTTTCTTT. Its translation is CASSLEGTQGDTEAFF.

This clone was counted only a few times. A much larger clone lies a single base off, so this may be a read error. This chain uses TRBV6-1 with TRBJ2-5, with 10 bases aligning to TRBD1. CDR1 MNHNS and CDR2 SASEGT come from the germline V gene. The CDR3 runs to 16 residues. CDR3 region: CGSSKQPGQGFETQYF. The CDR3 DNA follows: TGTGGCAGCAGTAAGCAACCGGGACAGGGGTTCGAGACCCAGTACTTC.

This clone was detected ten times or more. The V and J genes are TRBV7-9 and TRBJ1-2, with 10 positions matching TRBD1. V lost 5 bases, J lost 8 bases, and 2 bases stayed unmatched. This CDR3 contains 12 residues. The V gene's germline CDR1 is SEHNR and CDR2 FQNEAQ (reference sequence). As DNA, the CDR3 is TGTGCCAGCAGCAGGGGACAGGGGGGCTACACCTTC. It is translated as CASSRGQGGYTF.

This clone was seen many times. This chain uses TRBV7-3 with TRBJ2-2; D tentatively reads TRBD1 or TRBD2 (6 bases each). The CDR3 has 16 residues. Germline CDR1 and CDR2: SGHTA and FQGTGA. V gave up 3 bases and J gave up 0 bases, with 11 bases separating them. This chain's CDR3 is CASSFGGGANTGELFF. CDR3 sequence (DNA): TGTGCCAGCAGCTTTGGAGGGGGAGCGAACACCGGGGAGCTGTTTTTT.

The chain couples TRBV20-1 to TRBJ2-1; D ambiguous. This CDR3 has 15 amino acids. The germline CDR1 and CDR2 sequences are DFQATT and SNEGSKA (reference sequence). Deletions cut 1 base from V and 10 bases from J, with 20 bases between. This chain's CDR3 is CSARVSSIVVPEQFF. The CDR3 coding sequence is TGCAGTGCTAGAGTTTCGTCTATCGTGGTGCCAGAGCAGTTCTTC.